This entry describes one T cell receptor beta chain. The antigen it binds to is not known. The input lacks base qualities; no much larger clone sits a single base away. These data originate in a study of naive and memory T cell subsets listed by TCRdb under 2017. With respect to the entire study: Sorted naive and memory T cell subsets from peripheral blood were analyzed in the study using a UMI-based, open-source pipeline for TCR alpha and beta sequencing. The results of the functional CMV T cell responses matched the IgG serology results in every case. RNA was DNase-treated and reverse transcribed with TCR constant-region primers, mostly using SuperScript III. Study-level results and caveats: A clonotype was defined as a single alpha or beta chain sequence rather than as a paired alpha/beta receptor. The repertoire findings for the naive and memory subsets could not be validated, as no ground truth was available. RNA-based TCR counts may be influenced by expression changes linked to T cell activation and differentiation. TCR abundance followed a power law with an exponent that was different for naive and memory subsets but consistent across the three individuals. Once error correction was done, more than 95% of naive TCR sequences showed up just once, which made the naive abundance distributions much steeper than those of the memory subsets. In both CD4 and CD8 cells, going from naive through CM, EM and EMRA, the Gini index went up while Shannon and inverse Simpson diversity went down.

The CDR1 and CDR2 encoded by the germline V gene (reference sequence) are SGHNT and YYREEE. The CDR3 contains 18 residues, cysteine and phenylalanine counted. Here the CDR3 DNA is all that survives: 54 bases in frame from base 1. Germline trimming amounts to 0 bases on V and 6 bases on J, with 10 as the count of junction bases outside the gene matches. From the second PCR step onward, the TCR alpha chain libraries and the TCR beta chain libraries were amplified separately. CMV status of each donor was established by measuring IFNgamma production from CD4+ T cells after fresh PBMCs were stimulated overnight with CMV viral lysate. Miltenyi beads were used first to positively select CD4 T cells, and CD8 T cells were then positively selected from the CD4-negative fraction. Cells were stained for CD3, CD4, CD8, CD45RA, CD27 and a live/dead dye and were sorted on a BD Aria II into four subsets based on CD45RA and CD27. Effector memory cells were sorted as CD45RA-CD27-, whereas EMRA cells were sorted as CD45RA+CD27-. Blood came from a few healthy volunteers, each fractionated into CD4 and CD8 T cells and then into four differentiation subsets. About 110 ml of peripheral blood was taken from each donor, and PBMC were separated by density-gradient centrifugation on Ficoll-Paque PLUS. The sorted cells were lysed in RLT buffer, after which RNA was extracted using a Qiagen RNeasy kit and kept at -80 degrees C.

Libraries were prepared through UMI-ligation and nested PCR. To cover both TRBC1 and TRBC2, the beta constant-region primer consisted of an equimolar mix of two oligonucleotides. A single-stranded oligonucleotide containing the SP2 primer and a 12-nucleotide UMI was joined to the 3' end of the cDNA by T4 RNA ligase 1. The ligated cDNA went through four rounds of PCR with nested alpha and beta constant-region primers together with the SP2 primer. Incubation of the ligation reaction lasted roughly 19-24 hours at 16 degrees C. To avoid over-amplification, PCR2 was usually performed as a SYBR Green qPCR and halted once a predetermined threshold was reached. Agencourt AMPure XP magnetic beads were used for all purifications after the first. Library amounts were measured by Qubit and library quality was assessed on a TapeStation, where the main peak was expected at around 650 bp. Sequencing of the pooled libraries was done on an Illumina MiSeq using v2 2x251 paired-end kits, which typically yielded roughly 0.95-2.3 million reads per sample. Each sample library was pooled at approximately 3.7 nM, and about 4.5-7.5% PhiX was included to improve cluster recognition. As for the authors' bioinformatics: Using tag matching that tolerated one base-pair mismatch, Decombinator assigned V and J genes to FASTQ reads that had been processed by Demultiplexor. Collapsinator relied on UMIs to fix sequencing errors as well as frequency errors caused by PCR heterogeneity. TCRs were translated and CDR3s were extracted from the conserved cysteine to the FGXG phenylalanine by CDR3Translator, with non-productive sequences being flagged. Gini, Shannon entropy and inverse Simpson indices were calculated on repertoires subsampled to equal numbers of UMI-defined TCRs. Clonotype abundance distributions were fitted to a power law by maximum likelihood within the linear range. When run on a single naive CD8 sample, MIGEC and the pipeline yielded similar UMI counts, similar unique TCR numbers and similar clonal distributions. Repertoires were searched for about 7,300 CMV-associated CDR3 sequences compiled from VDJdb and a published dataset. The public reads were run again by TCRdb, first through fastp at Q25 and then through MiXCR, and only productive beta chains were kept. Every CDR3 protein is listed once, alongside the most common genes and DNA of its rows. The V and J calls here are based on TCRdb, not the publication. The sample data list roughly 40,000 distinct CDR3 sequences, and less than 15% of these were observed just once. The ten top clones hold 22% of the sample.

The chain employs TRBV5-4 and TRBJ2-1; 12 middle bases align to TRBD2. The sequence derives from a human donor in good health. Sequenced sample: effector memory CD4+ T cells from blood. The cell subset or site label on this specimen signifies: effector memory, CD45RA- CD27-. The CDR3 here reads CASSLGGASGRATNEQFF. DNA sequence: TGTGCCAGCAGCTTGGGGGGGGCTAGCGGGAGGGCCACCAATGAGCAGTTCTTC.